Here is one TCR beta chain with its context. Germline trimming cut 3 bases from V and 5 bases from J; bases unmatched to any gene: 6. The germline CDR1 and CDR2 sequences are WNHNN and SYGVQD (reference sequence). There are 15 residues in the CDR3. The source of the sample is a study of blood T cell repertoires in COVID-19. Overall study context: Acute and convalescent COVID-19 specimens originated in the United States, Italy and Spain. T cells, B-cell-depleted T cells, or PBMCs provided the cDNA or gDNA that served as material.

As originally analysed: Amplification of reference gene primers provided the estimated nucleated cell counts. Profiling relied on immunoSEQ multiplex PCR, and the TCRdb table lists in-frame clones only, not all of them. Clone size and V and J calls were adopted from that table, with D and trimming inferred from the DNA. The table lists 25,000 to 35,000 clones, over 75% of them singletons. The specimen was peripheral blood. V gene TRBV10-1 combines with J gene TRBJ1-5; 8 nucleotides match TRBD1. This TCR derives from a man in his 70s with active COVID-19. The CDR3 DNA follows: TGCGCCAGCAGTGAAGCAGGGGGCTTAGATCAGCCCCAGCATTTT. The encoded protein is CASSEAGGLDQPQHF.